The 27 T cell receptor beta chains below come from one sample, sequenced in a study of blood T cell repertoires in COVID-19. The table came from immunoSEQ multiplex PCR; TCRdb's copy has only in-frame clones and leaves some out. In the table there are about 350,000 clones, about 90% of which are singletons. Sequencing was performed on PBMCs or T cells enriched from blood (not recorded which). The source of these receptors is a woman aged 30 to 39 who had recovered from COVID-19.

The V and J genes are TRBV9 and TRBJ2-5; D ambiguous. Germline V gene lookup returns CDR1 SGDLS and CDR2 YYNGEE. V shed 3 bases and J shed 1 base, with 10 bases lying between them. The CDR3 extends over 14 amino acids. The CDR3 sequence is CASSAGESQETQYF. The CDR3 coding sequence is TGTGCCAGCAGCGCTGGTGAGAGCCAAGAGACCCAGTACTTC.

Here the CDR3 DNA reads TGTGCCAGTAGTATAGTAGCAGTCTTCAATCAGCCCCAGCATTTT. Translated: CASSIVAVFNQPQHF. The chain has TRBV19 and TRBJ1-5; D is unclear. The CDR3 has 15 residues. Trimming took 1 base from V and 3 from J, leaving 10 bases between them. Per germline, CDR1 LNHDA and CDR2 SQIVND (reference sequence).

The chain combines TRBV5-4 with TRBJ2-1, with 11 nucleotides matching TRBD2. J gave up 3 bases and V 4 bases, and 6 bases lay outside the gene matches. CDR1 is SGHNT and CDR2 is YYREEE in the germline V gene (reference sequence). The CDR3 length is 16 residues. The CDR3 sequence: CASSQLAGGGYNEQFF. Here the CDR3 DNA reads TGTGCCAGCAGCCAGCTAGCGGGGGGTGGCTACAATGAGCAGTTCTTC. The full variable domain, completed using reference TRBV5-4 and TRBJ2-1, is ETGVTQSPTHLIKTRGQQVTLRCSSQSGHNTVSWYQQALGQGPQFIFQYYREEENGRGNFPPRFSGLQFPNYSSELNVNALELDDSALYLCASSQLAGGGYNEQFFGPGTRLTVL.

In DNA form, the CDR3 reads TGCAGTGCTGGAGGGACTACGCTGTACTTC. This encodes CSAGGTTLYF. V gene TRBV20-1 combines with J gene TRBJ2-7; 7 nucleotides agree with TRBD2. CDR1 and CDR2 from the germline V gene are DFQATT and SNEGSKA (reference sequence). This CDR3 has 10 amino acids. With V trimmed by 5 bases and J by 12 bases, 7 bases remained unmatched.

J is TRBJ2-1 and V is TRBV3-1 (or the pseudogene TRBV3-2); the match to TRBD2 covers 11 bases. With V trimmed by 3 bases and J by 5 bases, 3 bases remained unmatched. Germline values: CDR1 LGHDT, CDR2 YNNKEL (reference sequence). This CDR3 has 15 residues. The CDR3 coding sequence is TGTGCCAGCAGCCATAGCGGGGGGGCCGACAATGAGCAGTTCTTC. Its protein product is CASSHSGGADNEQFF.

For this clone: Other DNA sequences in this sample translate to the same CDR3. The chain is built from TRBV19 and TRBJ1-2; D perhaps matches TRBD1 (5 bases). The CDR3 runs to 14 residues. V shed 4 bases and J shed 2 bases, with 11 bases lying between them. Germline CDR1 LNHDA, CDR2 SQIVND (reference sequence). The CDR3 protein is CASSTQGTNYGYTF. CDR3 sequence (DNA): TGTGCCAGTAGTACCCAGGGTACCAACTATGGCTACACCTTC.

The chain has TRBV18 and TRBJ2-7, with a weak D call TRBD2 (6 bases). Germline CDR1 and CDR2: KGHSH and LQKENI. This CDR3 contains 14 residues. Trimming took off 5 bases at V and 4 bases at J, with 15 bases between the two ends. The CDR3 DNA follows: TGTGCCAGCTCAGAAAAGGATGGGGGGTACGAGCAGTACTTC. Translating it yields CASSEKDGGYEQYF.

V and J are TRBV9 and TRBJ2-3; perhaps TRBD1 as D (5 bases). Germline V gene sequence: CDR1 SGDLS, CDR2 YYNGEE. Trimming pared 5 bases from V and 1 base from J, leaving 17 bases between. The CDR3 spans 16 residues. For the CDR3, the DNA is TGTGCCAGCAGAGCTAATCCAGGGTTAGGCACAGATACGCAGTATTTT. This sequence encodes CASRANPGLGTDTQYF.

This clone was seen once. The chain has TRBV18 and TRBJ1-1; no reliable D call. The V gene's germline CDR1 is KGHSH and CDR2 LQKENI. Trimming left V 5 bases short and J 2 bases short, with 15 bases between. This CDR3 comprises 15 residues. CDR3 nucleotide sequence: TGTGCCAGCTCAGAGGGAAGGTGGGGAAACACTGAAGCTTTCTTT. Encoded protein: CASSEGRWGNTEAFF.

The rearrangement uses TRBV24-1 and TRBJ2-3; 15 bases agree with TRBD2. Germline values: CDR1 KGHDR, CDR2 SFDVKD. This CDR3 is 19 amino acids long. The ends lost 3 bases at V and 10 bases at J; junction bases unmatched: 16. The CDR3 is CATSDPAAGLAGGQEAQYF. The DNA of the CDR3 is TGTGCCACCAGTGATCCCGCCGCAGGACTAGCGGGGGGGCAGGAGGCGCAGTATTTT.

The rearrangement uses TRBV15 and TRBJ2-7; D might be TRBD1 (7 bases). V lost 9 bases and J lost 6, with 12 bases in between. Germline CDR1 LNHNV, CDR2 YYDKDF (reference sequence). This CDR3 has 11 residues. CDR3 region: CATRQGGEQYF. CDR3 DNA: TGTGCCACTCGACAGGGAGGCGAGCAGTACTTC.

V is TRBV28 and J is TRBJ1-4; D is ambiguous. The V gene's germline CDR1 is MDHEN and CDR2 SYDVKM. V lost 6 bases and J lost 4, with 12 bases in between. CDR3 length equals 14 residues. The CDR3 nucleotides read TGTGCCAGCAGCGTTCAGACATATAATGAAAAACTGTTTTTT. This translates into CASSVQTYNEKLFF.

The chain joins TRBV4-2 to TRBJ1-2, with D possibly matching TRBD1 (6 bases). The germline gives CDR1 LGHNA, CDR2 YNFKEQ. Trimming left V 0 bases short and J 3 bases short, with 14 bases between. This CDR3 has 16 residues. In DNA, the CDR3 is TGTGCCAGCAGCCAAGATGGACGACAGGCCGACTATGGCTACACCTTC. Encoded protein: CASSQDGRQADYGYTF.

This clone was observed a few times. The V and J genes are TRBV5-6 and TRBJ2-7; TRBD2 matches 13 bases. The germline V gene has CDR1 SGHDT and CDR2 YYEEEE. V trimming: 4 bases; J trimming: 9 bases; junction bases outside the gene matches: 19. The CDR3 spans 18 residues. Here the CDR3 reads CASSPTSGGPNPLRLQYF. CDR3 sequence (DNA): TGTGCCAGCAGCCCGACTAGCGGGGGGCCCAATCCACTACGTTTGCAGTACTTC. Based on the CDR3 plus reference TRBV5-6 and TRBJ2-7, the full variable domain is DAGVTQSPTHLIKTRGQQVTLRCSPKSGHDTVSWYQQALGQGPQFIFQYYEEEERQRGNFPDRFSGHQFPNYSSELNVNALLLGDSALYLCASSPTSGGPNPLRLQYFGPGTRLTVT.

The chain recombines TRBV7-2 with TRBJ2-2, with 7 positions matching TRBD1. V was pared by 2 bases and J by 7 bases, with 13 bases of the junction left unmatched. This CDR3 has 17 residues. Germline V lookup: CDR1 SGHTA, CDR2 FQGNSA. The chain's CDR3 is CASSLRPGGSQGGELFF. The CDR3 DNA reads as TGTGCCAGCAGCTTAAGGCCAGGGGGATCCCAAGGCGGGGAGCTGTTTTTT. Variable domain in full (rest from reference TRBV7-2 and TRBJ2-2): GAGVSQSPSNKVTEKGKDVELRCDPISGHTALYWYRQSLGQGLEFLIYFQGNSAPDKSGLPSDRFSAERTGGSVSTLTIQRTQQEDSAVYLCASSLRPGGSQGGELFFGEGSRLTVL.

This chain connects TRBV19 to TRBJ1-2; D possibly corresponds to TRBD1 (6 bases). Trimming took 4 bases from V and 7 from J, leaving 16 bases between them. Germline V gene data show CDR1 as LNHDA and CDR2 as SQIVND (reference sequence). This CDR3 has 14 residues. The CDR3 loop is CASSNEQGFFGYTF. The DNA of the CDR3 is TGTGCCAGTAGTAACGAACAGGGTTTTTTTGGCTACACCTTC.

This chain uses TRBV30 with TRBJ1-1, with D possibly TRBD1 on 6 matching bases. The V gene's germline CDR1 is GTSNPN and CDR2 SVGIG (reference sequence). V shed 4 bases and J shed 4 bases, with 16 bases lying between them. CDR3 length: 14 amino acids. The CDR3 coding sequence is TGTGCCTGGAACCCCCCAGACAGGCCCACTGAAGCTTTCTTT. Amino acid sequence: CAWNPPDRPTEAFF.

With regard to this clone: Different DNA sequences within this sample yield the same CDR3. The chain has TRBV7-8 and TRBJ1-5; 10 bases are a match to TRBD1. The CDR3 loop spans 16 amino acids. J was trimmed by 2 bases and V by 5 bases; bases with no gene match: 6. The germline gives CDR1 SGHVS, CDR2 FQNEAQ. CDR3 DNA sequence: TGTGCCAGCAGCGGGGGGACAGGGGTGGGCAATCAGCCCCAGCATTTT. Protein product: CASSGGTGVGNQPQHF.

The table lists this clone with a few counts. The chain couples TRBV7-9 to TRBJ2-2, with D possibly matching TRBD1 (5 bases). Trimming cost V 5 bases and J 2 bases, with 15 bases left between them. Looked up from germline, CDR1 is SEHNR and CDR2 is FQNEAQ (reference sequence). CDR3 length equals 16 residues. CDR3 bases: TGTGCCAGCAGCAAACAGGTCACGGGTAACACCGGGGAGCTGTTTTTT. It yields the protein CASSKQVTGNTGELFF.

The V and J genes are TRBV5-6 and TRBJ2-1; 10 bases line up with TRBD2. The length of the CDR3 is 16 residues. Looked up from germline, CDR1 is SGHDT and CDR2 is YYEEEE. The trim removed 1 base at V and 7 bases at J, leaving 8 bases unmatched. This CDR3 reads CASSLFSGGPVNEQFF. DNA of the CDR3: TGTGCCAGCAGCTTGTTTAGCGGGGGGCCTGTGAATGAGCAGTTCTTC.

This CDR3 reads CASSLFGQGTGETQYF. The CDR3 DNA follows: TGTGCCAGCAGCTTGTTCGGACAGGGCACGGGAGAGACCCAGTACTTC. The rearrangement joins TRBV5-8 to TRBJ2-5; 8 bases align to TRBD1. The CDR3 contains 16 residues. The V gene's germline CDR1 is SGHTS and CDR2 YDEGEE. After removal of 1 base from V and 4 bases from J, the junction contained 9 bases not matched to a gene.

This rearrangement joins TRBV7-9 to TRBJ2-5; TRBD2 aligns across 13 bases. The CDR3 is 18 residues long. V shed 1 base and J 4 bases; nucleotides not matched to a gene: 9. Per germline, CDR1 SEHNR and CDR2 FQNEAQ (reference sequence). The CDR3 here is CASSLGPGLAGARETQYF. Written as DNA, the CDR3 is TGTGCCAGCAGCTTAGGCCCCGGACTAGCGGGGGCCAGAGAGACCCAGTACTTC.

This chain connects TRBV13 to TRBJ2-3, with 10 bases aligning to TRBD2. There are 17 residues in the CDR3. Germline V gene data show CDR1 as PRHDT and CDR2 as FYEKMQ (reference sequence). V lost 1 base and J lost 2; bases outside the gene matches: 6. The CDR3, as DNA: TGTGCCAGCAGCTTAGTTCATCTAGCGGGGGTCACAGATACGCAGTATTTT. Translating it yields CASSLVHLAGVTDTQYF. Supplemented by reference TRBV13 and TRBJ2-3, the full variable domain reads AAGVIQSPRHLIKEKRETATLKCYPIPRHDTVYWYQQGPGQDPQFLISFYEKMQSDKGSIPDRFSAQQFSDYHSELNMSSLELGDSALYFCASSLVHLAGVTDTQYFGPGTRLTVL.

V usage is TRBV11-2 and J usage is TRBJ1-4; the D gene is possibly TRBD1 (5 bases). This CDR3 comprises 13 residues. Trimming took 5 bases from V and 13 from J, leaving 17 bases between them. From germline, CDR1 is SGHAT and CDR2 FQNNGV. CDR3 sequence reads: CASSPVRGGGLFF. The DNA for the CDR3 is TGTGCCAGCAGCCCCGTCCGGGGCGGGGGACTGTTTTTT.

This clone was seen just once. The chain combines TRBV7-2 with TRBJ2-1; 9 positions agree with TRBD1. The CDR3 is 14 residues long. Germline V gene lookup returns CDR1 SGHTA and CDR2 FQGNSA. Trimming took 4 bases from V and 9 from J; bases not matched to a gene: 7. Here the CDR3 reads CASSSGQGEGEQFF. DNA for the CDR3: TGTGCCAGCAGCTCGGGACAGGGTGAGGGTGAGCAGTTCTTC.

The CDR3 DNA reads TGTGCCAGCAGTTCGCACAGGGATAACTATGGCTACACCTTC. It codes for CASSSHRDNYGYTF. This sequence joins TRBV27 and TRBJ1-2, with D possibly being TRBD1 (6 bases). This CDR3 region has 14 residues. CDR1 and CDR2 from the germline V gene are MNHEY and SMNVEV (reference sequence). V lost 4 bases and J 1 base, leaving 10 bases between the germline ends.

The table lists this clone with a count of one. The chain carries TRBV19 and TRBJ2-3, with D possibly being TRBD2 (6 bases). Trimming cost V 7 bases and J 2 bases, with 22 bases left between them. Germline CDR1 and CDR2: LNHDA and SQIVND (reference sequence). The CDR3 extends over 17 amino acids. The CDR3 spells CASKWRRDASNTDTQYF. In DNA form, the CDR3 reads TGTGCCAGTAAGTGGAGGAGGGACGCATCTAACACAGATACGCAGTATTTT. Drawing the rest from reference TRBV19 and TRBJ2-3, the complete variable domain is DGGITQSPKYLFRKEGQNVTLSCEQNLNHDAMYWYRQDPGQGLRLIYYSQIVNDFQKGDIAEGYSVSREKKESFPLTVTSAQKNPTAFYLCASKWRRDASNTDTQYFGPGTRLTVL.